This is a list of T cell receptor beta chains from one sample in a study of blood T cell repertoires in COVID-19. Assay used: immunoSEQ multiplex PCR; TCRdb lists only in-frame clones, some missing. The data hold around 250,000 clones, with 70% to 90% observed a single time. Sequencing was done on a sample of PBMCs or T cells enriched from blood (not recorded which). Receptors were obtained from a young woman with acute COVID-19. Each CDR3 is given with its conserved first and last residue. Each record gives: V gene, clone size, D gene, J gene, CDR3 DNA, CDR3 protein. A D gene is named only where the DNA matches it firmly. The listing skips clone size in some rows; elsewhere it reads once, few, many or a size class.

TRBV28,.,TRBD2,TRBJ2-7,TGTGCCAGCGTCGGGGGGACTAGCGGTCTGGAGCAGTACTTC,CASVGGTSGLEQYF
TRBV11-2,.,TRBD2,TRBJ2-1,TGTGCCAGCAGCTCTTACAGCGGGAATTATGAGCAGTTCTTC,CASSSYSGNYEQFF
TRBV5-4,.,.,TRBJ2-3,TGTGCCAGCAGCTCTACAGATACGCAGTATTTT,CASSSTDTQYF
TRBV6-5,.,.,TRBJ2-3,TGTGCCAGCAGTTACTCGGCTGGCGGCGGCACAGATACGCAGTATTTT,CASSYSAGGGTDTQYF
TRBV29-1,few,.,TRBJ1-1,TGCAGCACCCAATGGGGGGTGGACACTGAAGCTTTCTTT,CSTQWGVDTEAFF
TRBV7-9,.,.,TRBJ1-1,TGTGCCAGCAGCGATGACACCGGTGGGAACACTGAAGCTTTCTTT,CASSDDTGGNTEAFF
TRBV27,.,TRBD2,TRBJ2-3,TGTGCCAGCAGTTTATACGGACTAGCATCAGATACGCAGTATTTT,CASSLYGLASDTQYF
TRBV3-1/TRBV3-2,.,.,TRBJ2-7,TGTGCCAGCAGCTCCCAACGCTTTAGGCTGGGCGCCGAGCAGTACTTC,CASSSQRFRLGAEQYF
TRBV28,.,.,TRBJ2-7,TGTGCCAGCCTTGAAGACTCGACGCCCTACGAGCAGTACTTC,CASLEDSTPYEQYF
TRBV10-3,.,TRBD2,TRBJ2-2,TGTGCCATCAAGAGGCGGACTAGCGGGAATCCGAACACCGGGGAGCTGTTTTTT,CAIKRRTSGNPNTGELFF
TRBV7-3,.,.,TRBJ2-1,TGTGCCAGCAGCTCCAGAGACAATGAACAGTTCTTC,CASSSRDNEQFF
TRBV5-1,.,TRBD2,TRBJ2-1,TGCGCCAGCAGCTTGTCTAGCGGGAGAACCTACAATGAGCAGTTCTTC,CASSLSSGRTYNEQFF
TRBV7-3,.,.,TRBJ1-6,TGTGCCAGCAGCTTATCAGGGGAGAATTCACCCCTCCACTTT,CASSLSGENSPLHF
TRBV7-3,.,TRBD2,TRBJ2-1,TGTGCCAGCAGCCCTCACGCGGGCGGGGGATACAATGAGCAGTTCTTC,CASSPHAGGGYNEQFF
TRBV30,.,.,TRBJ1-5,TGTGCCTGGAGTATGCAGGGCAATCAGCCCCAGCATTTT,CAWSMQGNQPQHF
TRBV7-2,.,TRBD1,TRBJ1-5,TGTGCCAGCAGCTTAGATTCCAGGGGGGATCAGCCCCAGCATTTT,CASSLDSRGDQPQHF
TRBV15,.,.,TRBJ1-3,TGTGCCACCAGCAGAATCAGGGGATTAACTGGAAACACCATATATTTT,CATSRIRGLTGNTIYF
TRBV6-2/TRBV6-3,.,.,TRBJ1-5,TGTGCCAGCAGTTCCGGGACTCTCCAGGGCAATCAGCCCCAGCATTTT,CASSSGTLQGNQPQHF
TRBV5-4,.,TRBD2,TRBJ2-7,TGTGCCAGCAGCACTATCGGTGGTAGCGGGATTGGCGAGCAGTACTTC,CASSTIGGSGIGEQYF
TRBV27,.,.,TRBJ2-3,TGTGCCAGCAGTTTCTCCGGACACTGGAGCACAGATACGCAGTATTTT,CASSFSGHWSTDTQYF
TRBV27,.,.,TRBJ2-1,TGTGCCAGCAGTTTAGGTAGCTACAATGAGCAGTTCTTC,CASSLGSYNEQFF
TRBV5-1,few,TRBD1,TRBJ1-1,TGCGCCAGCAGCCCTCAGGGGGCGACCGAAGCTTTCTTT,CASSPQGATEAFF
TRBV11-2,.,TRBD2,TRBJ2-3,TGTGCCAGCAGCTCTGGACTAGCGGGAGGGCCGGCAGATACGCAGTATTTT,CASSSGLAGGPADTQYF